This T cell receptor beta chain was identified in a study of siplizumab effects on memory and regulatory T cells. Study overall: Paired mixed lymphocyte reactions compared siplizumab roughly 0.97 ug/mL against no drug.

This CDR3 spans 12 amino acids. V lost 6 bases to trimming and J lost 14 bases; unmatched junction nucleotides: 9. In germline, CDR1 is MNHEY, CDR2 SMNVEV (reference sequence). Some clones are missing from TCRdb's copy, which holds only in-frame ones; the method was immunoSEQ multiplex PCR. This sample has 6,000 or so clones, with roughly a third found just once. The mixed lymphocyte reaction cells were cocultured at 37°C for six to seven days. This clone was counted a single time. No antigen is known for it. The sequence came from a human donor in good health; the cells came from an allogeneic mixed lymphocyte reaction. Sequencing was done on a sample of CFSE-low (dividing) CD8+ T cells sorted from an allogeneic mixed lymphocyte reaction. The chain employs TRBV27 and TRBJ2-1; 8 positions agree with TRBD1. The CDR3 is CASRRQGWGEFF. The CDR3 DNA sequence: TGTGCCAGCAGGAGACAGGGGTGGGGGGAGTTCTTC.